One T cell receptor (beta chain) is described in this entry. Its specificity is not known. Libraries were prepared by immunoSEQ multiplex PCR; TCRdb keeps only in-frame clonotypes and omits some of them. The sample lists roughly 110,000 clones, under 95% occurring once. The data originate from a study of T cell responses to AZD1222 COVID-19 vaccine. Across the whole study: Samples with a second dose at about 4 or about 12 weeks were pooled together. Regarding the study as a whole: Compared with day 0, the breadth and depth of the Spike-specific TCR repertoire rose significantly after two doses of AZD1222. Clonal diversity may have been underestimated in mostly white British donors.

The germline V and J ends were trimmed by 1 base and 1 base, with 1 base remaining between them. Per germline, CDR1 KGHSH and CDR2 LQKENI. The CDR3 is made up of 12 amino acids. The V and J genes are TRBV18 and TRBJ1-1; D is undetermined. The specimen was peripheral blood, collected on day 0 of AZD1222 vaccination. The sequence derives from an adult in good health. The CDR3 sequence is CASSPRNTEAFF. The CDR3 DNA reads TGTGCCAGCTCACCACGGAACACTGAAGCTTTCTTT.